The 17 T cell receptor beta chains below all came from one sample that was sequenced in a study of T cell repertoires in cytomegalovirus infection. These receptors lack a known antigen. In TCRdb, the reads were re-called with MiXCR into one record per CDR3 protein. The sample includes approximately 910,000 distinct CDR3 sequences, 31% of them seen just once. Source: cultured CD8+ T cells from PBMCs, taken from culture after CMV antigen stimulation. The source of these receptors is a human donor in good health (CMV status not recorded). Some clones in this sample may be carry-over from other donors' samples.

Only a few counts were recorded for this clonotype. The J gene is TRBJ2-7, the V gene TRBV7-6; 9 bases are shared with TRBD1. In germline, CDR1 is SGHVS, CDR2 FNYEAQ. This CDR3 region has 15 residues. V was clipped by 5 bases and J by 3 bases; unmatched bases: 8. The CDR3 here is CASSPTGQGFYEQYF. The CDR3 DNA reads as TGTGCCAGCAGCCCTACGGGACAGGGTTTCTACGAGCAGTACTTC. Filled out from reference TRBV7-6 and TRBJ2-7, the complete variable domain reads GAGVSQSPRYKVTKRGQDVALRCDPISGHVSLYWYRQALGQGPEFLTYFNYEAQQDKSGLPNDRFSAERPEGSISTLTIQRTEQRDSAMYRCASSPTGQGFYEQYFGPGTRLTVT.

This clonotype was found many times. The V and J genes are TRBV7-2 and TRBJ2-1; D may match TRBD1 or TRBD2 (5 bases each). This CDR3 is 12 amino acids long. Germline CDR1 and CDR2: SGHTA and FQGNSA. V was clipped by 5 bases and J by 5 bases, with 7 bases between them. The CDR3, as DNA: TGTGCCAGCAGCACGGGACACAATGAGCAGTTCTTC. Translated: CASSTGHNEQFF.

This chain links TRBV6-2 or TRBV6-3 with TRBJ2-1; D is unresolved. The CDR3 is made up of 12 amino acids. Germline assignment: CDR1 MNHEY and CDR2 SVGEGT. The ends were cut back, 3 bases at V and 8 bases at J, with 8 bases in the middle. The CDR3 DNA reads as TGTGCCAGCAGTTATGGGTCCCATGAGCAGTTCTTC. Encoded protein: CASSYGSHEQFF.

The table lists this clonotype with a few counts. This chain uses TRBV12-3 or TRBV12-4 with TRBJ2-2; 7 bases align to TRBD1. V dropped 7 bases and J dropped 3; count of bases not matched to a gene: 5. The CDR3 totals 14 residues. CDR3 DNA: TGTGCCAGCACTGGACAGGTGCACACCGGGGAGCTGTTTTTT. This sequence encodes CASTGQVHTGELFF.

This clonotype was detected only a few times. V and J are TRBV27 and TRBJ1-2; 8 bases are shared with TRBD1. The J segment lost 8 bases and the V segment lost 3 bases, leaving 5 bases of the junction unmatched. The CDR3 is made up of 13 amino acids. Germline CDR1 is MNHEY and CDR2 is SMNVEV (reference sequence). The CDR3 protein is CASSFDRGWGYTF. CDR3 sequence (DNA): TGTGCCAGCAGTTTCGACAGGGGCTGGGGCTACACCTTC.

This chain connects TRBV2 to TRBJ1-3; 11 bases agree with TRBD1. Germline CDR1 SNHLY, CDR2 FYNNEI. V lost 6 bases and J lost 1; bases outside the gene matches: 8. CDR3 length equals 17 residues. In DNA form, the CDR3 reads TGTGCCAGCAGCCTCGGACAGGGGGCTGGGTCTGGAAACACCATATATTTT. This codes for CASSLGQGAGSGNTIYF.

The J gene is TRBJ2-2, the V gene TRBV12-3 or TRBV12-4; TRBD2 might be the D (6 bases). CDR3 length equals 15 residues. V lost 8 bases and J 4 bases, leaving 17 bases between the germline ends. DNA for the CDR3: TGTGCCAGCGACTCGGGGGATCCCGGCACCGGGGAGCTGTTTTTT. This encodes CASDSGDPGTGELFF.

This chain connects TRBV5-8 to TRBJ2-4, with 9 bases fitting TRBD2. The germline gives CDR1 SGHTS, CDR2 YDEGEE. CDR3 length: 18 amino acids. V was clipped by 1 base and J by 6 bases; unmatched bases: 14. CDR3 nucleotides: TGTGCCAGCAGCTTGAATCTGATGCGGCGGGGGGGAGGAAACATTCAGTACTTC. Translation gives CASSLNLMRRGGGNIQYF. The full variable domain, in which reference TRBV5-8 and TRBJ2-4 provide the parts outside the CDR3, is EAGVTQSPTHLIKTRGQQATLRCSPISGHTSVYWYQQALGLGLQFLLWYDEGEERNRGNFPPRFSGRQFPNYSSELNVNALELEDSALYLCASSLNLMRRGGGNIQYFGAGTRLSVL.

The CDR3 DNA is TGTGCCAGCAGCCCTGCCGGGGATTATGGCTACACCTTC. Translated: CASSPAGDYGYTF. The chain carries TRBV7-9 and TRBJ1-2; the D is unclear. Trimming stripped 5 bases from V and 5 bases from J, with 12 bases between. CDR1 SEHNR and CDR2 FQNEAQ come from the germline V gene (reference sequence). The CDR3 loop spans 13 amino acids.

This clonotype was seen a handful of times. The rearrangement links TRBV29-1 to TRBJ1-2; the match to TRBD1 covers 7 bases. The J segment lost 1 base and the V segment lost 3 bases, leaving 11 bases of the junction unmatched. The germline gives CDR1 SQVTM, CDR2 ANQGSEA. This CDR3 contains 16 residues. In DNA, the CDR3 is TGCAGCGTTGAGAAGGCCGCAGGGGGTGTTAACTATGGCTACACCTTC. The encoded protein is CSVEKAAGGVNYGYTF.

The rearrangement uses TRBV6-1 and TRBJ1-1, with D possibly matching TRBD1 (5 bases). The CDR3 sequence is 15 residues long. CDR1 is MNHNS and CDR2 is SASEGT in the germline V gene. The V end lost 6 bases, the J end lost 3 bases, and 17 bases lay between the germline ends. The CDR3 reads CASRRDSWGYTEAFF. The CDR3 DNA reads as TGTGCCAGCAGGCGGGACTCCTGGGGGTACACTGAAGCTTTCTTT.

This clonotype was picked up a small number of times. V and J are TRBV19 and TRBJ1-1, with D tentatively TRBD1 (6 bases). V was clipped by 9 bases and J by 4 bases, with 18 bases between them. The CDR3 contains 14 residues. CDR1 and CDR2 (germline): LNHDA, SQIVND (reference sequence). CDR3 nucleotide sequence: TGTGCCAGCGTTTTCGGGGGCGCAGGCACTGAAGCTTTCTTT. Translated, it gives CASVFGGAGTEAFF.

The chain is built from TRBV29-1 and TRBJ1-2; a weak D match, TRBD1 (5 bases). The CDR3 runs to 13 residues. The V end was cut by 0 bases, the J end by 7 bases, with 12 bases between. Germline lookup yields CDR1 SQVTM and CDR2 ANQGSEA. For the CDR3, the DNA is TGCAGCGTTGAAGATCTAGGGGTGGGTGGCTACACCTTC. As protein: CSVEDLGVGGYTF.

This sequence joins TRBV29-1 and TRBJ1-2; TRBD1 matches at 10 bases. With 7 bases clipped from V and 6 bases from J, the junction kept 8 bases outside the gene matches. The CDR3 extends over 13 amino acids. Germline assignment: CDR1 SQVTM and CDR2 ANQGSEA. CDR3 in DNA: TGCAGCGCCCGGCCCGGACAGGGGGATGGCTACACCTTC. Encoded protein: CSARPGQGDGYTF.

This chain joins TRBV10-3 and TRBJ2-3; 11 bases agree with TRBD2. CDR3 length: 17 amino acids. Trimming removed 11 bases from V and 1 base from J; junction bases left unmatched: 14. Germline CDR1 reads ENHRY; CDR2 reads SYGVKD. CDR3: CAVTGTSGAGGTDTQYF. The CDR3 nucleotides are TGTGCCGTGACTGGGACTAGCGGTGCTGGGGGCACAGATACGCAGTATTTT.

The rearrangement uses TRBV12-3 or TRBV12-4 and TRBJ2-7, with a possible D match to TRBD2 (6 bases). The CDR3 spans 13 residues. The CDR3 DNA sequence: TGTACCATAAAGGAAGGACTAATCGGGGAGCAGTACTTC. It specifies CTIKEGLIGEQYF.

V and J are TRBV5-1 and TRBJ2-1; TRBD2 matches at 13 bases. With V trimmed by 6 bases and J by 2 bases, 5 bases remained unmatched. From germline, CDR1 is SGHRS and CDR2 YFSETQ. The CDR3 contains 16 residues. Here the CDR3 DNA reads TGCGCCAGCACCCTACTAGCGGGGGGGCCCTACAATGAGCAGTTCTTC. Amino acid sequence: CASTLLAGGPYNEQFF.